This entry features one T cell receptor (beta chain) sequence. Its antigen is as yet unknown. The protocol was immunoSEQ multiplex PCR, while the TCRdb copy is restricted to in-frame clones and leaves out a portion. The sample includes tens of thousands of clones, around 89% of them seen just once. CDR1 is MNHEY, CDR2 SMNVEV, per germline (reference sequence). The germline V and J ends were trimmed by 0 bases and 5 bases, with 7 bases remaining between them. This CDR3 spans 13 amino acids. The data were taken from a study of OX40 agonist ivuxolimab in advanced cancers. Study-wide points: Near-lowest levels of clonal expansion characterized partial responders at 0.1-3.0 mg/kg.

The chain has TRBV27 and TRBJ1-2; D uncertain. The source material was CD4+ or CD8+ T cells sorted from blood, sampled in a trial of the OX40 agonist ivuxolimab. This TCR was recovered from an adult with an advanced solid tumor such as melanoma, head and neck, liver or kidney cancer. CDR3 DNA sequence: TGTGCCAGCAGTTTATCGGCCGGGTATGGCTACACCTTC. Residues: CASSLSAGYGYTF.